This TCR beta chain was recovered during a study of read filtering for tumor transcriptome and immune sequencing. Study at large: DNase treatment preceded whole-transcriptome library preparation. Per sample, TCR-region reads ranged about 4 to 10.27 million by IR-seq, about 80 to 1,400 by RNA-seq.

The study, taken as a whole, reports: Sorted CD138-negative bone marrow cells were not purified T cells. Even smaller IR-seq throughput identified most shared clonotypes.

The library was built from approximately 400 ng RNA with molecular barcoded adaptors for alpha/delta and beta/gamma chains. TCRdb re-analysed the reads in MiXCR, keeping a single row per CDR3 protein. The sample lists 20,000 or so distinct CDR3 sequences; more than 20% were seen once. CDR3 length: 16 amino acids. V was clipped by 0 bases and J by 2 bases, with 13 bases between them. CDR1 is MNHEY, CDR2 SVGEGT, per germline. Notes on this clonotype: Its matching antigen is unknown.

The chain couples TRBV6-2 or TRBV6-3 to TRBJ1-1, with D uncertain. Material: a population of CD138-negative cells sorted from bone marrow. This TCR came from a donor at least 40 years old with multiple myeloma. CDR3 sequence reads: CASSYSRWGPNTEAFF. DNA of the CDR3: TGTGCCAGCAGTTACTCGAGGTGGGGTCCTAACACTGAAGCTTTCTTT.